One TCR beta chain is described in this entry. The data derive from a study of blood T cell repertoires in COVID-19. Source study methods: Amplification of reference gene primers provided the estimated nucleated cell counts. The assay was immunoSEQ multiplex PCR, and TCRdb's table has in-frame clones only and misses some. The V and J calls and the clone size are those of that table, but D and trimming were determined from the DNA. The sample has some 180,000 clones; 84% are singletons. The sequenced sample consisted of peripheral blood. This clonotype originated in a woman at least 80 years old with COVID-19, enrolled during active disease.

The CDR3 region has the DNA TGTGCCAGCAGTTGGAGACGGGACTACGAGCAGTACTTC. It is translated as CASSWRRDYEQYF. The genes are TRBV12-3 or TRBV12-4 and TRBJ2-7; D may be TRBD2 (5 bases). There are 13 residues in the CDR3. Trimming shortened V by 4 bases and J by 3 bases, and 10 bases separated the two germline ends.